Shown below are 29 T cell receptor beta chains from a single sample sequenced in a study of shared clonotypes between healthy human individuals (dated by TCRdb to the early 2020s). The library was produced with the immunoSEQ multiplex PCR assay. In its TCRdb copy, this immuneACCESS table keeps in-frame sequences only and misses some clones. Where compared with another copy, unresolved V genes explain less than half of these, and the others have no known cause. This sample has 450,000 to 650,000 clones in its table, and around 76% of those were observed once. 12% of the sample is taken by the ten largest. The material sequenced was PBMCs. The receptors derive from a woman in her forties in good health. Some clones in this sample may be carry-over from other donors' samples.

The gene calls are TRBV19 and TRBJ1-5, with a tentative D call TRBD1 (6 bases). Per germline, CDR1 LNHDA and CDR2 SQIVND (reference sequence). The CDR3 consists of 14 residues. V was clipped by 3 bases and J by 9 bases, with 15 bases between them. The CDR3 sequence: CASSILTGPRPQHF. The CDR3 nucleotides are TGTGCCAGTAGTATTCTGACAGGCCCTAGGCCCCAGCATTTT.

The chain combines TRBV5-1 with TRBJ2-2; 14 nucleotides agree with TRBD2. This CDR3 is 17 amino acids long. Germline assignment: CDR1 SGHRS and CDR2 YFSETQ. The trim removed 4 bases at V and 5 bases at J, leaving 7 bases unmatched. Here the CDR3 DNA reads TGCGCCAGCAGCCGGGGACTAGCGGGAGCGGGAACCGGGGAGCTGTTTTTT. Translating it yields CASSRGLAGAGTGELFF.

The chain employs TRBV19 and TRBJ1-4, with TRBD1 matching over 9 bases. Unmatched junction bases numbered 6, after V lost 8 bases and J lost 2 bases. The CDR3 totals 15 residues. Germline assignment: CDR1 LNHDA and CDR2 SQIVND (reference sequence). CDR3 DNA: TGTGCCAGTTCCCGGGGGACAGGGACTAATGAAAAACTGTTTTTT. The encoded protein is CASSRGTGTNEKLFF.

The chain employs TRBV27 and TRBJ2-7; 14 bases are a match to TRBD2. With V trimmed by 6 bases and J by 3 bases, 4 bases remained unmatched. Germline CDR1 MNHEY, CDR2 SMNVEV (reference sequence). The CDR3 loop spans 15 amino acids. CDR3 residues: CASRRGTSGSYEQYF. In DNA, the CDR3 is TGTGCCAGCAGGAGAGGGACTAGCGGGAGCTACGAGCAGTACTTC.

The genes are TRBV7-9 and TRBJ2-3; 7 bases are a match to TRBD2. The ends lost 5 bases at V and 6 bases at J; junction bases unmatched: 5. This CDR3 comprises 13 residues. Per the germline V gene, CDR1 is SEHNR and CDR2 is FQNEAQ (reference sequence). The CDR3 spells CASSLAGADTQYF. The DNA for the CDR3 is TGTGCCAGCAGCCTCGCGGGAGCCGATACGCAGTATTTT. The whole variable domain, remainder taken from reference TRBV7-9 and TRBJ2-3, is DTGVSQNPRHKITKRGQNVTFRCDPISEHNRLYWYRQTLGQGPEFLTYFQNEAQLEKSRLLSDRFSAERPKGSFSTLEIQRTEQGDSAMYLCASSLAGADTQYFGPGTRLTVL.

A note on this clone: A much larger clone differs by one base, so this may be a read error. V is TRBV13 and J is TRBJ2-5; 12 bases match TRBD2. This CDR3 comprises 14 residues. Germline CDR1 reads PRHDT; CDR2 reads FYEKMQ (reference sequence). V lost 7 bases to trimming and J lost 4 bases; unmatched junction nucleotides: 4. The CDR3 here is CASTPGLAGETQYF. The CDR3 DNA reads as TGTGCCAGCACCCCGGGACTAGCGGGAGAGACCCAGTACTTC.

Only a few counts were recorded for this clone. The J gene is TRBJ2-1, the V gene TRBV9; 13 nucleotides line up with TRBD2. The CDR3 has 16 amino acids. V shed 2 bases, J shed 7 bases, and the junction held 6 bases outside the gene matches. CDR1 SGDLS and CDR2 YYNGEE come from the germline V gene. The CDR3 loop is CASSVQLAGGKNEQFF. CDR3 nucleotides: TGTGCCAGCAGCGTCCAACTAGCGGGAGGGAAGAATGAGCAGTTCTTC.

In regard to this clone: One base separates it from a far larger clone, so it is likely a read error. This chain joins TRBV7-3 and TRBJ1-5; 7 nucleotides agree with TRBD1. Germline V gene lookup returns CDR1 SGHTA and CDR2 FQGTGA. After removal of 3 bases from V and 5 bases from J, the junction contained 1 base not matched to a gene. The CDR3 is made up of 13 amino acids. CDR3 protein: CASSFGTDQPQHF. In nucleotides, the CDR3 is TGTGCCAGCAGCTTCGGGACAGATCAGCCCCAGCATTTT. Filled out from reference TRBV7-3 and TRBJ1-5, the complete variable domain reads GAGVSQTPSNKVTEKGKYVELRCDPISGHTALYWYRQSLGQGPEFLIYFQGTGAADDSGLPNDRFFAVRPEGSVSTLKIQRTERGDSAVYLCASSFGTDQPQHFGDGTRLSIL.

The gene calls are TRBV7-9 and TRBJ2-7, with TRBD1 as a possible D gene (6 bases). This CDR3 comprises 13 residues. CDR1 is SEHNR, CDR2 FQNEAQ, per germline (reference sequence). Trimming pared 6 bases from V and 7 bases from J, leaving 16 bases between. CDR3 amino acids: CASSQFTGYEQYF. The CDR3 DNA reads as TGTGCCAGCAGTCAATTCACAGGGTATGAGCAGTACTTC.

The chain is built from TRBV2 and TRBJ2-1, with D tentatively TRBD1 (6 bases). The CDR3 covers 14 residues. Germline CDR1 SNHLY, CDR2 FYNNEI. Between the trimmed V and J ends, which lost 8 bases and 0 bases, there was a span of 11 bases. CDR3: CASGGRSSYNEQFF. The CDR3 DNA reads TGTGCCAGCGGGGGCAGGAGCTCCTACAATGAGCAGTTCTTC.

The chain employs TRBV28 and TRBJ2-5; weak D call: TRBD1 (7 bases). CDR3 length: 16 residues. CDR1 and CDR2 (germline): MDHEN, SYDVKM. Trimming removed 2 bases at V and 1 base at J, with 14 bases between. The CDR3 nucleotides read TGTGCCAGCAGTTTACGGCAGGGGGGAGGCCAAGAGACCCAGTACTTC. It yields the protein CASSLRQGGGQETQYF.

This clone was seen once. The chain joins TRBV7-6 to TRBJ2-7; 9 positions agree with TRBD2. The CDR3 is 14 residues long. With 0 bases clipped from V and 6 bases from J, the junction kept 3 bases outside the gene matches. Looked up from germline, CDR1 is SGHVS and CDR2 is FNYEAQ. CDR3 DNA sequence: TGTGCCAGCAGCTTAGCTAGCGGGAGACGCGAGCAGTACTTC. It is translated as CASSLASGRREQYF.

CDR3 in DNA: TGTGCCAGCAGCTCGGTTTTGGTGAACACTGAAGCTTTCTTT. It is translated as CASSSVLVNTEAFF. J is TRBJ1-1 and V is TRBV5-5; D remains unclear. CDR1 is SGHKS, CDR2 YYEKEE, per germline (reference sequence). CDR3 size: 14 residues. V lost 3 bases and J lost 0, with 9 bases in between.

This clone was observed a few times. The V and J genes are TRBV4-2 and TRBJ2-1, with TRBD2 matching 8 bases. Germline assignment: CDR1 LGHNA and CDR2 YNFKEQ. The CDR3 is 15 residues long. Germline trimming cut 4 bases from V and 8 bases from J; bases unmatched to any gene: 10. The CDR3 sequence: CASSLKREWADEQFF. The CDR3 DNA reads TGTGCCAGCAGCCTGAAGCGGGAGTGGGCGGATGAGCAGTTCTTC.

The chain uses TRBV5-6 and TRBJ2-2; 8 nucleotides agree with TRBD1. The length of the CDR3 is 16 residues. V was pared by 2 bases and J by 4 bases, with 7 bases of the junction left unmatched. Germline V gene lookup returns CDR1 SGHDT and CDR2 YYEEEE. CDR3 region: CASSLRQGRSTGELFF. The CDR3 bases are TGTGCCAGCAGCTTAAGACAGGGGAGGAGCACCGGGGAGCTGTTTTTT.

This chain uses TRBV9 with TRBJ2-2; D gene uncertain. V was shortened by 0 bases and J by 1 base, with 13 bases between the two germline ends. CDR1 and CDR2 from the germline V gene are SGDLS and YYNGEE. The CDR3 runs 17 residues. CDR3 loop: CASSVDREVGNTGELFF. CDR3 nucleotide sequence: TGTGCCAGCAGCGTAGATAGAGAGGTGGGGAACACCGGGGAGCTGTTTTTT. Supplemented by reference TRBV9 and TRBJ2-2, the full variable domain reads DSGVTQTPKHLITATGQRVTLRCSPRSGDLSVYWYQQSLDQGLQFLIQYYNGEERAKGNILERFSAQQFPDLHSELNLSSLELGDSALYFCASSVDREVGNTGELFFGEGSRLTVL.

This rearrangement joins TRBV7-3 to TRBJ2-5; D not resolved. Germline lookup yields CDR1 SGHTA and CDR2 FQGTGA. The CDR3 loop spans 14 amino acids. Trimming removed 5 bases at V and 1 base at J, with 11 bases between. The CDR3 sequence: CASSKNGLQETQYF. For the CDR3, the DNA is TGTGCCAGCAGCAAAAATGGTCTCCAAGAGACCCAGTACTTC.

This chain uses TRBV6-1 with TRBJ2-7; D not resolved. CDR1 and CDR2 (germline): MNHNS, SASEGT. V was cut by 1 base and J by 0 bases, with 10 bases left in between. The CDR3 sequence is 15 residues long. CDR3 nucleotides: TGTGCCAGCAGTGAAGTCTCGTATAGCTCCTACGAGCAGTACTTC. This sequence encodes CASSEVSYSSYEQYF.

This clone was seen only once. The V call is TRBV7-9, the J call TRBJ2-6; D perhaps matches TRBD1 (6 bases). The V end was cut by 0 bases, the J end by 2 bases, with 11 bases between. This CDR3 is 17 amino acids long. The germline gives CDR1 SEHNR, CDR2 FQNEAQ (reference sequence). CDR3 sequence: CASSLAGRGTGANVLTF. The DNA for the CDR3 is TGTGCCAGCAGCTTAGCGGGCAGGGGAACTGGGGCCAACGTCCTGACTTTC.

This chain connects TRBV19 to TRBJ2-1; 9 bases agree with TRBD2. Trimming at V came to 6 bases and at J to 7 bases, leaving 13 bases not matched to a gene. Germline V gene sequence: CDR1 LNHDA, CDR2 SQIVND (reference sequence). This CDR3 is built from 16 residues. CDR3 sequence (DNA): TGTGCCAGTAGCGCCCTAGCGGGAAACTGGGGTAATGAGCAGTTCTTC. Encoded protein: CASSALAGNWGNEQFF.

Comment on this clone: This likely reflects a read error, since a far larger clone is one base away. The chain joins TRBV4-3 to TRBJ1-1; D might be TRBD1 (6 bases). CDR1 and CDR2 from the germline V gene are LGHNA and YSLEER. This CDR3 region has 15 residues. Trimming removed 0 bases from V and 4 bases from J, with 12 bases in between. The CDR3 DNA sequence: TGCGCCAGCAGCCAAGATAACAGGGCATGCACTGAAGCTTTCTTT. This codes for CASSQDNRACTEAFF.

Concerning this clone: A much larger clone sits a single nucleotide away, making a read error possible. The identical CDR3 is also encoded by other nucleotide sequences in the sample. V usage is TRBV2 and J usage is TRBJ1-4; D is uncertain. Germline V CDR1 and CDR2: SNHLY, FYNNEI. The CDR3 extends over 12 amino acids. CDR3 region: CASSGQHEKLFF. The CDR3 bases are TGTGCTAGCAGTGGGCAGCATGAAAAACTGTTTTTT.

The chain recombines TRBV28 with TRBJ2-4; D is tentatively TRBD1 or TRBD2 (5 bases each). This CDR3 is built from 17 residues. The V end was cut by 7 bases, the J end by 0 bases, with 19 bases between. The V gene's germline CDR1 is MDHEN and CDR2 SYDVKM. CDR3 sequence reads: CASTPRDGYLAKNIQYF. In nucleotides, the CDR3 is TGTGCCAGCACCCCCCGGGACGGCTATCTAGCCAAAAACATTCAGTACTTC.

The rearrangement uses TRBV7-2 and TRBJ2-1, with 7 bases aligning to TRBD2. CDR1 and CDR2 (germline): SGHTA, FQGNSA. This CDR3 has 13 residues. The ends lost 7 bases at V and 4 bases at J; junction bases unmatched: 4. In nucleotides, the CDR3 is TGTGCCAGCAAGGCACTAGCGTACAATGAGCAGTTCTTC. It encodes CASKALAYNEQFF.

Worth noting for this clone: Other DNA sequences from this sample encode an identical CDR3 as well. The chain links TRBV7-3 to TRBJ1-1, with no clear D. V was trimmed by 5 bases and J by 1 base, leaving 8 bases between them. The CDR3 consists of 13 residues. Germline loops: CDR1 SGHTA, CDR2 FQGTGA. DNA for the CDR3: TGTGCCAGCAGCCTAGATCCGAACACTGAAGCTTTCTTT. This gives the protein CASSLDPNTEAFF. Drawing the rest from reference TRBV7-3 and TRBJ1-1, the complete variable domain is GAGVSQTPSNKVTEKGKYVELRCDPISGHTALYWYRQSLGQGPEFLIYFQGTGAADDSGLPNDRFFAVRPEGSVSTLKIQRTERGDSAVYLCASSLDPNTEAFFGQGTRLTVV.

This clone was picked up many times. V gene TRBV25-1 combines with J gene TRBJ2-3; D is undetermined. Germline CDR1 and CDR2: MGHDK and SYGVNS. The CDR3 runs to 17 residues. Trimming cost V 3 bases and J 0 bases, with 16 bases left between them. The DNA for the CDR3 is TGTGCCAGCAGTGATAACTGGGGTACTGCTAGCACAGATACGCAGTATTTT. This encodes CASSDNWGTASTDTQYF.

This clone occurred once. This chain connects TRBV29-1 to TRBJ2-3, with D perhaps being TRBD1 or TRBD2 (5 bases each). Germline V gene lookup returns CDR1 SQVTM and CDR2 ANQGSEA. The CDR3 is 11 amino acids. The CDR3 sequence is CALGDTDTQYF. CDR3 sequence (DNA): TGCGCCTTGGGGGACACAGATACGCAGTATTTT.

The V call is TRBV7-6, the J call TRBJ1-5; no firm D call. Germline V gene data show CDR1 as SGHVS and CDR2 as FNYEAQ. V was clipped by 0 bases and J by 0 bases, with 6 bases between them. This CDR3 is built from 15 residues. The CDR3 sequence is CASSLAPLSNQPQHF. Here the CDR3 DNA reads TGTGCCAGCAGCTTAGCCCCCCTTAGCAATCAGCCCCAGCATTTT.

The CDR3 DNA reads as TGTGCCAGCAGTTTTTGGGGGGCCGGGAATGAGCAGTTCTTC. This gives the protein CASSFWGAGNEQFF. The chain combines TRBV27 with TRBJ2-1; D is possibly TRBD1 or TRBD2 (6 bases each). The CDR3 runs 14 residues. V dropped 3 bases and J dropped 7 bases, with 13 bases sitting between them. Germline V gene data show CDR1 as MNHEY and CDR2 as SMNVEV (reference sequence).